This TCR beta chain was sequenced during a study of T-cell memory formation after mild COVID-19. CDR1 and CDR2 (germline): KGHDR, SFDVKD. The CDR3 sequence is 15 residues long. V was shortened by 4 bases and J by 2 bases, with 13 bases between the two germline ends. A single record per CDR3 protein comes from TCRdb applying MiXCR to the 5' RACE reads. The sample shows fewer than 650,000 distinct CDR3 sequences, about 20% of them seen only once. The chain employs TRBV24-1 and TRBJ2-5; TRBD2 is a possible D gene (6 bases). This receptor was identified in an adult woman who had mild COVID-19 (a few samples of this study predate the infection). Cell type and time point are not known. Material for sequencing was PBMCs or a T cell subset sorted from them (not recorded which). CDR3: CATSDPGLLQETQYF. Here the CDR3 DNA reads TGTGCCACCAGTGACCCGGGACTCCTACAAGAGACCCAGTACTTC.